This T cell receptor beta chain stems from a study of neoadjuvant anti-PD-1 for oral cavity cancer. Study as a whole: Patients mostly received three to four biweekly nivolumab doses at 3 mg/kg before surgery.

Stated time point: after neoadjuvant nivolumab, at surgical resection. The CDR3 has 15 residues. CDR1 is KGHSH and CDR2 is LQKENI in the germline V gene. J was trimmed by 6 bases and V by 3 bases; bases with no gene match: 4. Six replicates per PBMC sample, mostly from around 500 ng of genomic DNA. Repertoires were generated with immunoSEQ multiplex PCR, while TCRdb's copy carries only in-frame clones and drops some. The table lists just under 70,000 clones, roughly 84% of them singletons. The gene calls are TRBV18 and TRBJ1-5; 11 positions match TRBD1. The sample was PBMCs, taken after nivolumab (anti-PD-1) treatment. The TCR sequence derives from a person aged 35 to 85 with oral cavity squamous cell carcinoma. CDR3 sequence: CASSPGQGAGQPQHF. In DNA, the CDR3 is TGTGCCAGCTCACCCGGACAGGGGGCTGGTCAGCCCCAGCATTTT.